This T cell receptor (beta chain) is from a study of T cells in Graves' hyperthyroidism and ophthalmopathy. Findings and caveats of the study: Patients with ophthalmopathy were separated from those with stable hyperthyroidism by a 13 V-J model.

TCR beta CDR3 regions were amplified from RNA. Primed by the HTBI set, a first-round RT-PCR was run on the TCR CDR3. TCRdb re-called the multiplex PCR reads through MiXCR, storing one row per CDR3 protein. The table includes around 520,000 distinct CDR3 sequences, approximately 15% detected once. This clonotype was seen ten or more times. Its matching antigen is unknown. Germline CDR1 is SGHNT and CDR2 is YYREEE (reference sequence). The CDR3 runs to 14 residues. The V and J ends lost 0 bases and 1 base respectively, with 7 bases between them. Sample: blood. The receptor comes from a woman younger than 30 with Graves' hyperthyroidism. The V gene is TRBV5-4, the J gene TRBJ1-1; D gene uncertain. The CDR3: CASSLGPTNTEAFF. CDR3 bases: TGTGCCAGCAGCTTGGGACCGACGAACACTGAAGCTTTCTTT.